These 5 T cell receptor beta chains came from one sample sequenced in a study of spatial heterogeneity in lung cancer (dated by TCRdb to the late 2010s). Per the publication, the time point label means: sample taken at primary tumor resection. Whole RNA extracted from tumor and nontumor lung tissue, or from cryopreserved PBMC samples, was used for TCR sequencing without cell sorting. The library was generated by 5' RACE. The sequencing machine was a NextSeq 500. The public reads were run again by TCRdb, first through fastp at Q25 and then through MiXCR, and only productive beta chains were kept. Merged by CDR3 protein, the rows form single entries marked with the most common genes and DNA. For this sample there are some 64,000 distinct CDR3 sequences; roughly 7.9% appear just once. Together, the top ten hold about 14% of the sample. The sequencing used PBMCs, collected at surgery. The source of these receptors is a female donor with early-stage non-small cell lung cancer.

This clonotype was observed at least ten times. DNA of the CDR3: TGTGCCAGCAGCTTCAAACCGGCTGATAATTCACCCCTCCACTTT. Translated: CASSFKPADNSPLHF. The genes are TRBV5-6 and TRBJ1-6; no clear D gene. V was clipped by 2 bases and J by 5 bases, with 11 bases between them. Germline assignment: CDR1 SGHDT and CDR2 YYEEEE. This CDR3 contains 15 residues.

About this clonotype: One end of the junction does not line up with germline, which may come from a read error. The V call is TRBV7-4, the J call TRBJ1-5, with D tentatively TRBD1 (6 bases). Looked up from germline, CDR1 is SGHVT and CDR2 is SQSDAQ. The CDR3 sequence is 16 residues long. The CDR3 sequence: CATSHSYRDTNQPQHF. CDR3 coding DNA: TGTGCCACCAGCCACTCTTACAGGGACACCAATCAGCCCCAGCATTTT. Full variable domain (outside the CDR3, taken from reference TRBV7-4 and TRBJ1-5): GAGVSQSPRYKVAKRGRDVALRCDSISGHVTLYWYRQTLGQGSEVLTYSQSDAQRDKSGRPSGRFSAERPERSVSTLKIQRTEQGDSAVYLCATSHSYRDTNQPQHFGDGTRLSIL.

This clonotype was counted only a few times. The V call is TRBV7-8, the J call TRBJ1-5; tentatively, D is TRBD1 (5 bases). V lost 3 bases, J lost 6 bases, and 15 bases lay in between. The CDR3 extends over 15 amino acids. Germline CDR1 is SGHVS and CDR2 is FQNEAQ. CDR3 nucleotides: TGTGCCAGCAGCTTTCGCAGGGAAGTAGGTCAGCCCCAGCATTTT. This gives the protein CASSFRREVGQPQHF. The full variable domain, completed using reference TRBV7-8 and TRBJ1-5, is GAGVSQSPRYKVAKRGQDVALRCDPISGHVSLFWYQQALGQGPEFLTYFQNEAQLDKSGLPSDRFFAERPEGSVSTLKIQRTQQEDSAVYLCASSFRREVGQPQHFGDGTRLSIL.

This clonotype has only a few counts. Here the CDR3 DNA reads TGTGCCAGCAAGGGCCGTAGCTCTGGAAACACCATATATTTT. Translation: CASKGRSSGNTIYF. This chain joins TRBV6-5 and TRBJ1-3; D is undetermined. This CDR3 has 14 amino acids. V was pared by 7 bases and J by 0 bases, with 10 bases between. The germline CDR1 and CDR2 sequences are MNHEY and SVGAGI.

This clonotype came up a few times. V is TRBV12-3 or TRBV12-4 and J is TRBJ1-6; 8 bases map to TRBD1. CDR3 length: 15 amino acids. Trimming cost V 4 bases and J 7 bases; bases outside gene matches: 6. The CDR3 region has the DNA TGTGCCAGCAGTTCGCGGACAGGGCAGAATTCACCCCTCCACTTT. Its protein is CASSSRTGQNSPLHF.